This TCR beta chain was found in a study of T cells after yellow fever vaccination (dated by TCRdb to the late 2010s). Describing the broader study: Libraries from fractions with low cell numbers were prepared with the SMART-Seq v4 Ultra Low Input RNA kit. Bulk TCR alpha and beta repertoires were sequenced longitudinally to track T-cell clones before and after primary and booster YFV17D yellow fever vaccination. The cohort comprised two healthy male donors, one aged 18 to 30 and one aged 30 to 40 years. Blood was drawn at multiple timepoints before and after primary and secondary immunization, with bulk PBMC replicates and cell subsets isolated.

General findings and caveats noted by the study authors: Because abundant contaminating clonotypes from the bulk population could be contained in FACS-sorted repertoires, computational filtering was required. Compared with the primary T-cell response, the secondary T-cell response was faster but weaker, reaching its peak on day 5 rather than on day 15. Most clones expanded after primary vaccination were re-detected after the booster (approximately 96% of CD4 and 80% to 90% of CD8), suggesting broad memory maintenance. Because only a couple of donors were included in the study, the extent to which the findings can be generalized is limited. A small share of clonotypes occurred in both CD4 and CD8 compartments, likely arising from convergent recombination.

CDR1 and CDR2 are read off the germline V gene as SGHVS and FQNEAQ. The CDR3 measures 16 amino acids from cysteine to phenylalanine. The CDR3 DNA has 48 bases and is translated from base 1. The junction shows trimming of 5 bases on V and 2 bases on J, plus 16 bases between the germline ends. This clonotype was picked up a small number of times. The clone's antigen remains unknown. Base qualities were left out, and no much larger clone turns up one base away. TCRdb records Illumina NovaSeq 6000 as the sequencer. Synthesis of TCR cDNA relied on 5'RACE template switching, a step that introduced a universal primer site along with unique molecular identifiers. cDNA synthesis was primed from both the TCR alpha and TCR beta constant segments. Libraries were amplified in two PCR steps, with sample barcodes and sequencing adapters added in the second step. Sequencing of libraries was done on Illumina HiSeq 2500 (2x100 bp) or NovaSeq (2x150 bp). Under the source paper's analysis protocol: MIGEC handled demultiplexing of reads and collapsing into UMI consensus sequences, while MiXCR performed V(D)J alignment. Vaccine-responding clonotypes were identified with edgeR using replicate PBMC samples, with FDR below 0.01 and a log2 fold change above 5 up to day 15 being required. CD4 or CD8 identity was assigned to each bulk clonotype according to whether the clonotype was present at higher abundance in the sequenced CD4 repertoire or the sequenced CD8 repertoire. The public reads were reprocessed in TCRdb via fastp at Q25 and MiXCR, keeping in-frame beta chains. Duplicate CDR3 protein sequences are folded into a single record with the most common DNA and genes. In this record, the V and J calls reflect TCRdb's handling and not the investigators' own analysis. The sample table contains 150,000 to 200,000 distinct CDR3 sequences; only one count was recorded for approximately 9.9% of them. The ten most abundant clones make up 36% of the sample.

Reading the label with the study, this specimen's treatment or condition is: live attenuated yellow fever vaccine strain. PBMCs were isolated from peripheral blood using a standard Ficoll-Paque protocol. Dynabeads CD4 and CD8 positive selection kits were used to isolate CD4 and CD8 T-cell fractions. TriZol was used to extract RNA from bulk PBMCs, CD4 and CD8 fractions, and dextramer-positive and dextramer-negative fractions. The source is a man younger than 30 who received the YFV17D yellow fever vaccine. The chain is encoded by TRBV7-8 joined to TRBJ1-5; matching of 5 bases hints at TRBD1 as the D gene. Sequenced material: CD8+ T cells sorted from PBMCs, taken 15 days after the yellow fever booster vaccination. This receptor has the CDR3 CASSPHGTPGNQPQHF. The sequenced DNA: TGTGCCAGCAGCCCCCATGGGACCCCGGGCAATCAGCCCCAGCATTTT.